This entry lists 21 T cell receptor beta chains sequenced from one sample in a study of CD8 T cells in ankylosing spondylitis. Notes on the study in general: Blood from ankylosing spondylitis patients appeared to carry a characteristic roughly 8-variant TCR beta motif.

Their target antigens are unknown. TCRdb reprocessed the 5' RACE reads via MiXCR and lists one record per CDR3 protein. The repertoire holds about 440,000 distinct CDR3 sequences, with approximately 17% as singletons. The sequenced material came from blood, either unsorted or a sorted T cell fraction (not recorded which). The receptors come from a male donor with ankylosing spondylitis.

This chain joins TRBV28 and TRBJ1-5; D uncertain. Looked up from germline, CDR1 is MDHEN and CDR2 is SYDVKM. With 8 bases removed from V and 4 bases from J, the gap between germline ends came to 15 bases. The CDR3 extends over 14 amino acids. CDR3 residues: CASLPGGRNQPQHF. The CDR3, as DNA: TGTGCCAGCTTACCCGGTGGGCGGAATCAGCCCCAGCATTTT.

The chain is built from TRBV5-6 and TRBJ2-7; 7 nucleotides match TRBD2. With V trimmed by 3 bases and J by 2 bases, 5 bases remained unmatched. CDR1 SGHDT and CDR2 YYEEEE come from the germline V gene. The length of the CDR3 is 14 residues. The CDR3 DNA sequence: TGTGCCAGCAGCTCCCCCGGGGGGACCTACGAGCAGTACTTC. Its protein product is CASSSPGGTYEQYF.

This clonotype was seen repeatedly, ten times or more. V and J are TRBV10-3 and TRBJ2-3; 9 positions agree with TRBD1. V lost 4 bases, J lost 2 bases, and 7 bases stayed unmatched. Germline CDR1 reads ENHRY; CDR2 reads SYGVKD. The CDR3 runs 16 residues. The CDR3 sequence: CAISGRQGETTDTQYF. As DNA, the CDR3 is TGTGCCATCAGTGGTCGACAGGGGGAGACCACAGATACGCAGTATTTT.

Ten or more counts support this clonotype. Mismatch with germline at one junction end may stem from a read error. The rearrangement joins TRBV5-1 to TRBJ2-3; D uncertain. Germline CDR1 is SGHRS and CDR2 is YFSETQ. This CDR3 has 11 residues. The CDR3 region is CASSNTDTQYF. The CDR3 DNA reads TGTGCCAGCAGCAACACAGATACGCAGTATTTT.

In its sample, this clonotype was seen many times. The chain is built from TRBV5-1 and TRBJ2-3; D is undetermined. V was pared by 3 bases and J by 3 bases, with 5 bases between. Germline V lookup: CDR1 SGHRS, CDR2 YFSETQ. There are 12 residues in the CDR3. CDR3 residues: CASSSNTDTQYF. The CDR3 coding sequence is TGCGCCAGCAGCTCTAATACAGATACGCAGTATTTT.

This clonotype was seen a handful of times. The chain combines TRBV2 with TRBJ1-1; no clear D gene. The CDR3 has 13 residues. V shed 7 bases and J shed 3 bases, with 12 bases lying between them. Germline V gene data show CDR1 as SNHLY and CDR2 as FYNNEI. The CDR3 loop reads CASTWDTDTEAFF. CDR3 DNA sequence: TGTGCCAGCACTTGGGATACCGACACTGAAGCTTTCTTT.

This clonotype appeared a few times. This rearrangement joins TRBV27 to TRBJ2-3; 10 nucleotides align to TRBD1. This CDR3 region has 14 residues. The V gene's germline CDR1 is MNHEY and CDR2 SMNVEV (reference sequence). After removal of 5 bases from V and 5 bases from J, the junction contained 4 bases not matched to a gene. Written as DNA, the CDR3 is TGTGCCAGCAGTCTAAGGACAGGGGGAGATACGCAGTATTTT. Translation: CASSLRTGGDTQYF.

There are many counts of this clonotype. The J gene is TRBJ1-6, the V gene TRBV5-1; 7 bases line up with TRBD1. The CDR3 has 14 residues. With V trimmed by 4 bases and J by 5 bases, 3 bases remained unmatched. Germline loops: CDR1 SGHRS, CDR2 YFSETQ. The CDR3, as DNA: TGCGCCAGCAGCCCGGGACAGAATAATTCACCCCTCCACTTT. Its translation is CASSPGQNNSPLHF. The full variable domain, in which reference TRBV5-1 and TRBJ1-6 provide the parts outside the CDR3, is KAGVTQTPRYLIKTRGQQVTLSCSPISGHRSVSWYQQTPGQGLQFLFEYFSETQRNKGNFPGRFSGRQFSNSRSEMNVSTLELGDSALYLCASSPGQNNSPLHFGNGTRLTVT.

This clonotype was detected ten times or more. This rearrangement joins TRBV10-3 to TRBJ2-5, with unresolved D. V gave up 2 bases and J gave up 3 bases, with 7 bases separating them. CDR1 is ENHRY, CDR2 SYGVKD, per germline. The CDR3 sequence is 13 residues long. CDR3 nucleotide sequence: TGTGCCATCAGTGAGGTCTTTAAAGAGACCCAGTACTTC. This translates into CAISEVFKETQYF.

V gene TRBV6-2 or TRBV6-3 combines with J gene TRBJ1-5; the D is unclear. Germline assignment: CDR1 MNHEY and CDR2 SVGEGT. Trimming cost V 8 bases and J 5 bases, with 16 bases left between them. There are 14 residues in the CDR3. CDR3 residues: CASRTRLSDQPQHF. The DNA of the CDR3 is TGTGCCAGCCGGACTAGGCTATCCGATCAGCCCCAGCATTTT.

This clonotype was observed many times. The chain employs TRBV5-1 and TRBJ2-3, with a weak D call TRBD2 (5 bases). CDR1 and CDR2 from the germline V gene are SGHRS and YFSETQ. Trimming cost V 2 bases and J 2 bases, with 12 bases left between them. The CDR3 covers 15 residues. The chain's CDR3 is CASSFRESPTDTQYF. CDR3 coding DNA: TGCGCCAGCAGCTTTAGGGAGTCCCCCACAGATACGCAGTATTTT.

The genes are TRBV11-2 and TRBJ1-1; D not resolved. Trimming took off 8 bases at V and 1 base at J, with 8 bases between the two ends. Germline loops: CDR1 SGHAT, CDR2 FQNNGV. The CDR3 length is 12 residues. The CDR3 DNA follows: TGTGCCAGCCTCCACGGGAACACTGAAGCTTTCTTT. Protein sequence: CASLHGNTEAFF.

The chain carries TRBV4-2 and TRBJ1-1; 8 bases align to TRBD1. The CDR3 has 16 residues. Per germline, CDR1 LGHNA and CDR2 YNFKEQ. With 6 bases clipped from V and 3 bases from J, the junction kept 12 bases outside the gene matches. The DNA of the CDR3 is TGTGCCAGCAGTCTGTTTTGGCAGGACAGGGACACTGAAGCTTTCTTT. Translation gives CASSLFWQDRDTEAFF.

This clonotype was picked up a small number of times. The gene calls are TRBV12-3 or TRBV12-4 and TRBJ1-5, with a weak D call TRBD1 (6 bases). The CDR3 consists of 13 residues. V lost 2 bases, J lost 10 bases, and 12 bases lay in between. CDR3: CASSLIGGHPQHF. The DNA of the CDR3 is TGTGCCAGCAGTTTAATCGGGGGCCACCCCCAGCATTTT.

The chain is built from TRBV4-1 and TRBJ2-5; no clear D. CDR1 and CDR2 from the germline V gene are MGHRA and YSYEKL. The length of the CDR3 is 13 residues. Trimming left V 2 bases short and J 1 base short, with 5 bases between. The CDR3 sequence: CASSQLSQETQYF. In nucleotides, the CDR3 is TGCGCCAGCAGCCAATTGTCCCAAGAGACCCAGTACTTC.

This clonotype has at least ten counts. This chain joins TRBV5-5 and TRBJ2-1; perhaps D is TRBD1 or TRBD2 (5 bases each). Germline V lookup: CDR1 SGHKS, CDR2 YYEKEE (reference sequence). This CDR3 region has 15 residues. V was clipped by 3 bases and J by 5 bases, with 15 bases between them. CDR3 protein: CASSSGTQINNEQFF. The CDR3 DNA is TGTGCCAGCAGCTCCGGGACCCAAATAAACAATGAGCAGTTCTTC.

This clonotype was picked up a small number of times. This chain joins TRBV3-1 and TRBJ2-5; TRBD1 matches 7 bases. The CDR3 has 17 amino acids. Unmatched junction bases numbered 11, after V lost 0 bases and J lost 4 bases. CDR1 is LGHDT and CDR2 is YNNKEL in the germline V gene (reference sequence). CDR3: CASSQEFRQGGSETQYF. The CDR3 DNA follows: TGTGCCAGCAGCCAAGAATTTCGACAGGGCGGCTCAGAGACCCAGTACTTC.

The gene calls are TRBV20-1 and TRBJ2-3; tentatively, D is TRBD2 (5 bases). The CDR3 totals 14 residues. Germline assignment: CDR1 DFQATT and CDR2 SNEGSKA (reference sequence). V was clipped by 7 bases and J by 7 bases, with 21 bases between them. The CDR3 bases are TGCAGTGGGGTCGCGGCCCGGAGGAGGAATACGCAGTATTTT. It specifies CSGVAARRRNTQYF.

This clonotype was found many times. J is TRBJ2-1 and V is TRBV9; TRBD2 matches 10 bases. Germline V gene data show CDR1 as SGDLS and CDR2 as YYNGEE. Trimming at V came to 0 bases and at J to 6 bases, leaving 3 bases not matched to a gene. The CDR3 consists of 15 residues. CDR3 DNA sequence: TGTGCCAGCAGCGTAGGACTAGCGGGCCTCAATGAGCAGTTCTTC. The encoded protein is CASSVGLAGLNEQFF.

This clonotype showed up just a few times. The chain links TRBV7-9 to TRBJ1-2; no definite D call. Germline CDR1 reads SEHNR; CDR2 reads FQNEAQ (reference sequence). The CDR3 length is 13 residues. Trimming stripped 6 bases from V and 4 bases from J, with 12 bases between. The CDR3 loop reads CASRAVESYGYTF. Here the CDR3 DNA reads TGTGCCAGCAGGGCCGTGGAGTCCTATGGCTACACCTTC.

There are a few counts of this clonotype. The chain employs TRBV6-5 and TRBJ2-2, with 7 bases matching TRBD2. CDR3 length equals 16 residues. The J segment lost 1 base and the V segment lost 0 bases, leaving 2 bases of the junction unmatched. The germline V gene has CDR1 MNHEY and CDR2 SVGAGI. The CDR3 sequence: CASSYSGGGNTGELFF. For the CDR3, the DNA is TGTGCCAGCAGTTACTCGGGCGGGGGGAACACCGGGGAGCTGTTTTTT.